What follows describes a single T cell receptor beta chain. This CDR3 is built from 14 residues. Trimming removed 2 bases at V and 0 bases at J, with 4 bases between. Germline CDR1 reads MNHEY; CDR2 reads SVGAGI. The data originate from a study of blood T cell repertoires in COVID-19. Assay: immunoSEQ multiplex PCR; the TCRdb copy retains only in-frame clones and omits some. The data contain tens of thousands of clones, roughly three quarters of them singletons. This sequence was found in a man between 70 and 80 years old with COVID-19, enrolled during active disease. V gene TRBV6-5 combines with J gene TRBJ2-2; no definite D call. Sample: peripheral blood. The CDR3 is CASSYPSNTGELFF. The CDR3 DNA is TGTGCCAGCAGTTACCCCTCGAACACCGGGGAGCTGTTTTTT.